This entry is about one T cell receptor (beta chain). The antigen is unknown. V was clipped by 1 base and J by 4 bases, with 14 bases between them. The CDR3 consists of 16 residues. The V gene's germline CDR1 is MGHRA and CDR2 YSYEKL. Patients with chemo-refractory metastatic non-small-cell lung cancer received focal radiation plus CTLA-4 blockade with ipilimumab. The data are from a study of radiotherapy plus CTLA-4 blockade in lung cancer. In the study overall: Objective response was observed in about 19% of patients, and disease control in approximately 33%. Study-wide results and caveats: Radiotherapy with ipilimumab was followed by blood expansion of tumor-derived clones.

Measured with immunoSEQ multiplex PCR; TCRdb has only the in-frame clones, and not every one. The sample carries more than 75,000 clones, about four fifths recorded once. This TCR was recovered from a human donor with non-small cell lung cancer that progressed on radiotherapy plus ipilimumab. The source was peripheral blood, collected from a patient treated with radiotherapy plus ipilimumab. The V gene is TRBV4-1, the J gene TRBJ2-4, with D maybe TRBD1 (6 bases). CDR3 region: CASSQAAGVRKNIQYF. Here the CDR3 DNA reads TGCGCCAGCAGCCAAGCCGCAGGGGTTCGGAAAAACATTCAGTACTTC.